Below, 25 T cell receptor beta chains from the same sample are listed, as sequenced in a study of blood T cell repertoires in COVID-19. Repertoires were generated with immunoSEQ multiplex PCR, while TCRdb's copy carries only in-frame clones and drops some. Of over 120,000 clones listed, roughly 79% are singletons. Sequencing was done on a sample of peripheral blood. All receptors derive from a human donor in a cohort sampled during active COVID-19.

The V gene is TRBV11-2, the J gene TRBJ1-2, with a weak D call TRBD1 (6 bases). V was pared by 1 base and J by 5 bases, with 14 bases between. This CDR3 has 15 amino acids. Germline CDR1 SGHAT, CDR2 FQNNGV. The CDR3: CASSLVGAGAYGYTF. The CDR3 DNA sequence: TGTGCCAGCAGCTTAGTAGGGGCAGGGGCGTATGGCTACACCTTC.

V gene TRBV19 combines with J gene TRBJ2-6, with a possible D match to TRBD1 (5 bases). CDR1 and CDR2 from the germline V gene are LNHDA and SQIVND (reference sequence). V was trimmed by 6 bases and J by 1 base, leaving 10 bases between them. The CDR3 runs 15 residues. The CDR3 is CASRPSGSGANVLTF. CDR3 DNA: TGTGCCAGTAGACCTTCAGGGTCTGGGGCCAACGTCCTGACTTTC.

The CDR3 DNA is TGCGCCAGCAGTAGACAGATATTAGACTACGAGCAGTACTTC. Its protein is CASSRQILDYEQYF. The J gene is TRBJ2-7, the V gene TRBV4-1; weak D call: TRBD1 (5 bases). V was trimmed by 6 bases and J by 3 bases, leaving 15 bases between them. This CDR3 is built from 14 residues. CDR1 MGHRA and CDR2 YSYEKL come from the germline V gene.

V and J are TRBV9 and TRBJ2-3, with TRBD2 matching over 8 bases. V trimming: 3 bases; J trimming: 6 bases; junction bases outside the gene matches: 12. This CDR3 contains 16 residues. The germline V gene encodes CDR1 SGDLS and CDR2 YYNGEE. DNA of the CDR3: TGTGCCAGCAGCGCAAAGGGCGCTAGCGGGTTCGATACGCAGTATTTT. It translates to CASSAKGASGFDTQYF.

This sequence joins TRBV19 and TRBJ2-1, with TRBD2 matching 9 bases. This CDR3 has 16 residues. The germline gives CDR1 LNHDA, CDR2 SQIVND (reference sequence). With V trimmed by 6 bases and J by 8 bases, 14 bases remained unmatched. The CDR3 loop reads CASSVAGEASRHEQFF. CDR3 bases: TGTGCCAGTAGCGTAGCGGGAGAGGCCTCTAGGCATGAGCAGTTCTTC.

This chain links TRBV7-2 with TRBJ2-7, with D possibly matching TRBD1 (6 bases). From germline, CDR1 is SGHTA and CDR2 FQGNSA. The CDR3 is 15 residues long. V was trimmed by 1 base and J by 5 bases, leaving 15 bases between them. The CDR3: CASSLVGTGYDEQYF. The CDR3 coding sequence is TGTGCCAGCAGCTTAGTCGGAACAGGGTACGACGAGCAGTACTTC. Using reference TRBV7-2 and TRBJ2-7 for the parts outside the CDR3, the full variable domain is GAGVSQSPSNKVTEKGKDVELRCDPISGHTALYWYRQSLGQGLEFLIYFQGNSAPDKSGLPSDRFSAERTGGSVSTLTIQRTQQEDSAVYLCASSLVGTGYDEQYFGPGTRLTVT.

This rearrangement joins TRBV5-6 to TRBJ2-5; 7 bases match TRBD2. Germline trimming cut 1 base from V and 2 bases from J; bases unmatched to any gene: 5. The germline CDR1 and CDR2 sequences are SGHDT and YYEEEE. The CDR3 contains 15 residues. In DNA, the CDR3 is TGTGCCAGCAGCTTGAGAGGACTAGGGCAAGAGACCCAGTACTTC. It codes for CASSLRGLGQETQYF.

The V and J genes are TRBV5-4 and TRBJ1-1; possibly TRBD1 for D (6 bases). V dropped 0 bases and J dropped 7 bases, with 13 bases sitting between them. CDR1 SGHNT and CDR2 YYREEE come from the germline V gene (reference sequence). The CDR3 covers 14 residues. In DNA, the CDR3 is TGTGCCAGCAGCTTGGATGGTGGACAGCTTGAAGCTTTCTTT. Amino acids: CASSLDGGQLEAFF. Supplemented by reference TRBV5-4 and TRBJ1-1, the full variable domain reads ETGVTQSPTHLIKTRGQQVTLRCSSQSGHNTVSWYQQALGQGPQFIFQYYREEENGRGNFPPRFSGLQFPNYSSELNVNALELDDSALYLCASSLDGGQLEAFFGQGTRLTVV.

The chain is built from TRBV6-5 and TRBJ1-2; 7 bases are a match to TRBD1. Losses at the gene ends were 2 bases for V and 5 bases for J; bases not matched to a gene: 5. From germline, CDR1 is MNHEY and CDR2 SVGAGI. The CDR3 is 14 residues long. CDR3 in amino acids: CASSYSSGGYGYTF. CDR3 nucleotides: TGTGCCAGCAGTTACAGTTCAGGGGGATATGGCTACACCTTC.

The CDR3 spells CASRTGQTEQYF. The CDR3 DNA reads as TGTGCCAGCAGGACGGGACAGACCGAGCAGTACTTC. V and J are TRBV6-5 and TRBJ2-7, with TRBD1 matching over 7 bases. The CDR3 runs to 12 residues. Germline lookup yields CDR1 MNHEY and CDR2 SVGAGI. Unmatched junction bases numbered 5, after V lost 6 bases and J lost 6 bases.

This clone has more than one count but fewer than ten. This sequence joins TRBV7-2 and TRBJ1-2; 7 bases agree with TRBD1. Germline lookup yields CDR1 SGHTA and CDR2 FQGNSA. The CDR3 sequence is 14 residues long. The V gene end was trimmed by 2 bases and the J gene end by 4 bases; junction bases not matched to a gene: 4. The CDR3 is CASSLLTGSYGYTF. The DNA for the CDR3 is TGTGCCAGCAGCTTATTGACAGGGAGCTATGGCTACACCTTC.

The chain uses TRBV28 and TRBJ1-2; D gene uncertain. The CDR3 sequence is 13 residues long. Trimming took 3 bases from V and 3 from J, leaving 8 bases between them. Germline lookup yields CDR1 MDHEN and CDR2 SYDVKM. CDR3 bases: TGTGCCAGCAGTTTCACAGAATACTATGGCTACACCTTC. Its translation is CASSFTEYYGYTF.

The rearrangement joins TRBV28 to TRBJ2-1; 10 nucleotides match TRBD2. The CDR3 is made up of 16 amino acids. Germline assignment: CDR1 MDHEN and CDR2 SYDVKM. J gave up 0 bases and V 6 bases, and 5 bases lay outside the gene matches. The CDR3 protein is CASSPLAGPSYNEQFF. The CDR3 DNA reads TGTGCCAGCAGCCCACTAGCGGGGCCCTCCTACAATGAGCAGTTCTTC.

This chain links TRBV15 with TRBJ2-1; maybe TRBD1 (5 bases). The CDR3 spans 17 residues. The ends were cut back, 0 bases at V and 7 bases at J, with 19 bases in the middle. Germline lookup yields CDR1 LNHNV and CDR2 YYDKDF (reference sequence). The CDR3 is CATSRDLTGGRLNEQFF. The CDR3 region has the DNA TGTGCCACCAGCAGAGATTTAACAGGCGGCCGTTTGAATGAGCAGTTCTTC.

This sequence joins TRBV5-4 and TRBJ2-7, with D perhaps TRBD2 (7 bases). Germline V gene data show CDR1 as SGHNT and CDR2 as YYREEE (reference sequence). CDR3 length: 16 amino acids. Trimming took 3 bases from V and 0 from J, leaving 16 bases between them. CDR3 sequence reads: CASSSSRGGDSYEQYF. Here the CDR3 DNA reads TGTGCCAGCAGCTCCTCGAGAGGGGGGGACTCCTACGAGCAGTACTTC. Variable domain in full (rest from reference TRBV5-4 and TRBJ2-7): ETGVTQSPTHLIKTRGQQVTLRCSSQSGHNTVSWYQQALGQGPQFIFQYYREEENGRGNFPPRFSGLQFPNYSSELNVNALELDDSALYLCASSSSRGGDSYEQYFGPGTRLTVT.

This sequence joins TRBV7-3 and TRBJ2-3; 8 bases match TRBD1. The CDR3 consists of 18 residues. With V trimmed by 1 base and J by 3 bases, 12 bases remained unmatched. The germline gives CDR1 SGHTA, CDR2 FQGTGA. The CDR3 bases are TGTGCCAGCAGCTTAAGCGGCCCGACAGGGGCCGGGACAGATACGCAGTATTTT. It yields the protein CASSLSGPTGAGTDTQYF.

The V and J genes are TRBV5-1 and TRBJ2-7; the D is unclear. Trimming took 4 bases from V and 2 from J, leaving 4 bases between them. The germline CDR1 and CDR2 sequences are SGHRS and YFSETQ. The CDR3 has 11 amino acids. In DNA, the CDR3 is TGCGCCAGCAGCGACACCTACGAGCAGTACTTC. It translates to CASSDTYEQYF.

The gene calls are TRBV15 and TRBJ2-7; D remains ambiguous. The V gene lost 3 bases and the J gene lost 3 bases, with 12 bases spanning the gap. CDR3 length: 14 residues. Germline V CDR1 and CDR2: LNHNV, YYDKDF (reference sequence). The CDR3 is CATSRIQEFYEQYF. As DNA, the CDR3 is TGTGCCACCAGCAGGATCCAAGAGTTCTACGAGCAGTACTTC.

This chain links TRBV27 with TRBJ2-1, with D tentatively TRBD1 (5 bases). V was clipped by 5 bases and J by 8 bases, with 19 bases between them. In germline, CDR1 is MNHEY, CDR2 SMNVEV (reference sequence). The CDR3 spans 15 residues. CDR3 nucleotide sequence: TGTGCCAGCAGTAGATATGCAGGGCCTGGTTATGAGCAGTTCTTC. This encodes CASSRYAGPGYEQFF.

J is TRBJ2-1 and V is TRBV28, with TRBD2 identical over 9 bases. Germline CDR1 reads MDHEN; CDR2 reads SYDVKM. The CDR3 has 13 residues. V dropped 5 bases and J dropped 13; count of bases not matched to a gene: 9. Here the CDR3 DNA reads TGTGCCAGCAGTACCATGACTAGCGGCCGACAGTTCTTC. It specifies CASSTMTSGRQFF.

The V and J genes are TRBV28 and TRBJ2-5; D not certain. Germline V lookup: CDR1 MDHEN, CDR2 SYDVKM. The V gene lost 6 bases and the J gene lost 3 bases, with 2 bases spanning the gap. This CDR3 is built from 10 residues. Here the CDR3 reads CASSKETQYF. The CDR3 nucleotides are TGTGCCAGCAGCAAAGAGACCCAGTACTTC.

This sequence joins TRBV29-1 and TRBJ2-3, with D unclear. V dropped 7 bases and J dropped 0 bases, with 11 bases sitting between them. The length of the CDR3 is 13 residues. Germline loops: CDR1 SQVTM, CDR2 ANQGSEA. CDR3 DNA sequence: TGCAGCGACAGAAGGCCTAGCACAGATACGCAGTATTTT. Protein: CSDRRPSTDTQYF.

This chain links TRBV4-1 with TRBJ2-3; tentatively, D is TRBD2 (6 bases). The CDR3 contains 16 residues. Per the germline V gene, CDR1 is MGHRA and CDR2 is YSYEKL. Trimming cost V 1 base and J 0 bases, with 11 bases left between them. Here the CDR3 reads CASSQGAGYSTDTQYF. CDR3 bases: TGCGCCAGCAGCCAAGGGGCGGGATATAGCACAGATACGCAGTATTTT.

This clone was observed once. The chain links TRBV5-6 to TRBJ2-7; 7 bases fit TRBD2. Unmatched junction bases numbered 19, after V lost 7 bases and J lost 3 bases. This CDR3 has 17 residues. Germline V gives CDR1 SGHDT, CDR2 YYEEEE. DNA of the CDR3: TGTGCCAGCTCCTCAATAGCGGACCTAGGGGACTACTACGAGCAGTACTTC. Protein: CASSSIADLGDYYEQYF.

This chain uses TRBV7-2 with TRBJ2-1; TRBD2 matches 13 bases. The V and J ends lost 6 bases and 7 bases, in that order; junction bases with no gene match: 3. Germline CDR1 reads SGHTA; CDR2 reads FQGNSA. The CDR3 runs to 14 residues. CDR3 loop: CASSGLAGENEQFF. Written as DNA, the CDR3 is TGTGCCAGCAGTGGACTAGCGGGAGAGAATGAGCAGTTCTTC.